These 5 T cell receptor beta chains came from one sample sequenced in a study of blood T cells in healthy people across ages (dated by TCRdb to 2014 to 2015). Libraries came from 5' RACE. Instrument used: Illumina HiSeq 2500. A second roughly 6 to 12 cycle PCR used a sample-barcoded 5' primer and a J-beta primer mix. The public reads were run again by TCRdb, first through fastp at Q25 and then through MiXCR, and only productive beta chains were kept. Duplicate CDR3 protein sequences are folded into a single record with the most common DNA and genes. Recorded for this sample are some 900,000 distinct CDR3 sequences; about 44% of them occurred a single time. Roughly 13% of the sample lies in the top ten. The specimen was blood. These receptor sequences come from a man aged 25-45 years in good health.

This sequence joins TRBV12-3 or TRBV12-4 and TRBJ2-7; 8 bases are shared with TRBD2. The V segment lost 5 bases and the J segment 1 base; nucleotides outside the gene matches: 10. The CDR3 totals 16 residues. In DNA form, the CDR3 reads TGTGCCAGCAGTCCGCCGGGACTAGACAGGTCCTACGAGCAGTACTTC. It specifies CASSPPGLDRSYEQYF.

The rearrangement joins TRBV4-1 to TRBJ2-5, with TRBD1 matching 7 bases. CDR3 length: 14 amino acids. From germline, CDR1 is MGHRA and CDR2 YSYEKL. V dropped 2 bases and J dropped 1; count of bases not matched to a gene: 1. The CDR3 is CASSQRDSQETQYF. The CDR3 DNA reads TGCGCCAGCAGCCAAAGGGACAGCCAAGAGACCCAGTACTTC.

This chain joins TRBV29-1 and TRBJ2-3; D gene ambiguous. This CDR3 has 12 amino acids. Per the germline V gene, CDR1 is SQVTM and CDR2 is ANQGSEA. V was trimmed by 0 bases and J by 8 bases, leaving 9 bases between them. CDR3 DNA: TGCAGCGTTGAAGACTCAGCGACTACGCAGTATTTT. This gives the protein CSVEDSATTQYF.

For the CDR3, the DNA is TGCAGTGCAAACTCCCGGGACAGGGTTGATGCCAAAAACATTCAGTACTTC. Its protein is CSANSRDRVDAKNIQYF. This chain connects TRBV20-1 to TRBJ2-4; TRBD1 matches at 9 bases. Germline CDR1 and CDR2: DFQATT and SNEGSKA (reference sequence). V was pared by 6 bases and J by 1 base, with 13 bases of the junction left unmatched. This CDR3 spans 17 amino acids.

The J gene is TRBJ2-1, the V gene TRBV5-5; TRBD1 aligns across 8 bases. Germline V gene lookup returns CDR1 SGHKS and CDR2 YYEKEE (reference sequence). After removal of 5 bases from V and 3 bases from J, the junction contained 4 bases not matched to a gene. This CDR3 has 14 amino acids. CDR3 DNA: TGTGCCAGCAGTGGACAGGGCGGCTACAATGAGCAGTTCTTC. Its translation: CASSGQGGYNEQFF.